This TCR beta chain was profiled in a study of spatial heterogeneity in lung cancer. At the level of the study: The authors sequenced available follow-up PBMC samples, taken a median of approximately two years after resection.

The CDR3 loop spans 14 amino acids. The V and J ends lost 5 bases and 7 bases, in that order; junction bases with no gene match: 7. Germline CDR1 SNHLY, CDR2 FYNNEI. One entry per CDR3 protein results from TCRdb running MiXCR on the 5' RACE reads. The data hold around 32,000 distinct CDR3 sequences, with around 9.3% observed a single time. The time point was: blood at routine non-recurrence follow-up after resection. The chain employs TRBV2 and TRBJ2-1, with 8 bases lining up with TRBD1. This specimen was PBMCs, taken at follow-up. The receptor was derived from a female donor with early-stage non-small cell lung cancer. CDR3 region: CASSTDRASNEQFF. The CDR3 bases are TGTGCCAGCAGTACGGACAGGGCGAGTAATGAGCAGTTCTTC.